This TCR beta chain derives from a study of OX40 agonist ivuxolimab in advanced cancers. Here immunoSEQ multiplex PCR was the method, and the copy in TCRdb shows in-frame clones only, minus some. The sample yields approximately 67,000 clones, roughly nine tenths seen once. The CDR3 extends over 15 amino acids. Germline CDR1 SGHAT, CDR2 FQNNGV. The V gene end was trimmed by 6 bases and the J gene end by 3 bases; junction bases not matched to a gene: 9. Specimen: CD4+ or CD8+ T cells sorted from blood, collected in a trial of the OX40 agonist ivuxolimab. The TCR sequence derives from an adult with an advanced solid tumor such as melanoma, head and neck, liver or kidney cancer. This chain connects TRBV11-2 to TRBJ2-7; 9 nucleotides match TRBD1. The CDR3 loop is CASRIPGTGIYEQYF. DNA of the CDR3: TGTGCCAGCAGAATACCCGGGACAGGGATCTACGAGCAGTACTTC.